This T cell receptor (beta chain) was profiled in a study of cytomegalovirus exposure and HLA in healthy donors. TCRdb's copy holds only in-frame clones and misses some; the assay was immunoSEQ multiplex PCR. This table has approximately 59,000 clones, about 92% appearing once. Germline CDR1 reads SGHDN; CDR2 reads FVKESK. The CDR3 runs to 16 residues. The V end was cut by 0 bases, the J end by 3 bases, with 14 bases between. The specimen was PBMCs. This sequence was found in a woman under 30 in good health and CMV-seropositive. The genes are TRBV14 and TRBJ1-1, with D unresolved. The CDR3 spells CASSQDLGLSDTEAFF. In DNA form, the CDR3 reads TGTGCCAGCAGCCAAGACCTGGGCCTGTCGGACACTGAAGCTTTCTTT.